Listed here are 26 T cell receptor beta chains from one sample, sequenced in a study of radiotherapy plus CTLA-4 blockade in lung cancer. This table comes from immunoSEQ multiplex PCR, and its TCRdb copy is limited to in-frame clones, with some not included. This table holds 52,000 or so clones, roughly four fifths found once. The sequencing used peripheral blood, collected from a patient treated with radiotherapy plus ipilimumab. The source of these receptors is a human donor with non-small cell lung cancer whose response to radiotherapy plus ipilimumab could not be evaluated.

CDR3 protein: CASSPAGVDEQFF. The CDR3 DNA is TGCGCCAGCAGCCCAGCGGGAGTCGATGAGCAGTTCTTC. The chain uses TRBV4-3 and TRBJ2-1, with 8 bases lining up with TRBD2. CDR3 length: 13 residues. V was pared by 4 bases and J by 8 bases, with 4 bases of the junction left unmatched. Germline V gene data show CDR1 as LGHNA and CDR2 as YSLEER.

The rearrangement links TRBV19 to TRBJ1-1; tentatively, D is TRBD1 (6 bases). Trimming stripped 3 bases from V and 5 bases from J, with 13 bases between. There are 14 residues in the CDR3. From germline, CDR1 is LNHDA and CDR2 SQIVND (reference sequence). The CDR3 coding sequence is TGTGCCAGTAGTATTGCGGGGGCAAGGACTGAAGCTTTCTTT. Encoded protein: CASSIAGARTEAFF.

This clone was seen only once. This chain joins TRBV7-2 and TRBJ2-7; possibly TRBD2 for D (6 bases). Trimming left V 3 bases short and J 5 bases short, with 11 bases between. CDR3 length: 13 residues. CDR1 and CDR2 (germline): SGHTA, FQGNSA. CDR3 nucleotides: TGTGCCAGCAGCTTCGTCGGGGGAGACGAGCAGTACTTC. This codes for CASSFVGGDEQYF.

The chain recombines TRBV7-2 with TRBJ2-7; tentative D call: TRBD1 (7 bases). Looked up from germline, CDR1 is SGHTA and CDR2 is FQGNSA. Trimming took 1 base from V and 2 from J, leaving 12 bases between them. This CDR3 is 15 amino acids long. CDR3 sequence: CASSLEGRGAYEQYF. CDR3 nucleotides: TGTGCCAGCAGCTTAGAGGGCAGGGGGGCCTACGAGCAGTACTTC.

This clone was detected a few times. This chain connects TRBV9 to TRBJ1-6, with a weak D call TRBD1 (5 bases). Germline values: CDR1 SGDLS, CDR2 YYNGEE. The V end was cut by 0 bases, the J end by 7 bases, with 8 bases between. CDR3 length: 14 residues. The CDR3 loop is CASSVAGGNSPLHF. Here the CDR3 DNA reads TGTGCCAGCAGCGTAGCCGGGGGGAATTCACCCCTCCACTTT.

This clone was seen a few times. The J gene is TRBJ2-1, the V gene TRBV6-5, with 8 bases identical to TRBD2. Germline V lookup: CDR1 MNHEY, CDR2 SVGAGI. The J segment lost 9 bases and the V segment lost 4 bases, leaving 11 bases of the junction unmatched. The CDR3 spans 15 residues. Here the CDR3 DNA reads TGTGCCAGCAGTTTTCCGGGAGGGCCGGGGAGTGAGCAGTTCTTC. Translation gives CASSFPGGPGSEQFF.

The chain links TRBV6-1 to TRBJ1-6; D uncertain. Per germline, CDR1 MNHNS and CDR2 SASEGT. With 3 bases removed from V and 3 bases from J, the gap between germline ends came to 9 bases. CDR3 length: 15 amino acids. CDR3 nucleotide sequence: TGTGCCAGCAGTGATCCCGGGGACTATAATTCACCCCTCCACTTT. Its translation: CASSDPGDYNSPLHF.

J is TRBJ1-3 and V is TRBV19, with 10 bases aligning to TRBD1. CDR3 length equals 14 residues. Unmatched junction bases numbered 6, after V lost 10 bases and J lost 3 bases. Germline CDR1 reads LNHDA; CDR2 reads SQIVND (reference sequence). CDR3 in DNA: TGTGCCACCCGAGACAGGGGGCTTGGAAACACCATATATTTT. It encodes CATRDRGLGNTIYF.

V usage is TRBV11-3 and J usage is TRBJ2-1; 8 bases are a match to TRBD1. V was pared by 2 bases and J by 4 bases, with 7 bases of the junction left unmatched. Germline loops: CDR1 SGHNT, CDR2 YENEEA. The CDR3 length is 16 residues. The CDR3 DNA reads as TGTGCCAGCAGCTTATCCCTGGGACAGGCATACAATGAGCAGTTCTTC. It specifies CASSLSLGQAYNEQFF.

This chain uses TRBV7-2 with TRBJ2-1, with 9 bases matching TRBD1. V gave up 4 bases and J gave up 10 bases; unmatched junction bases: 5. The CDR3 is 13 residues long. The germline gives CDR1 SGHTA, CDR2 FQGNSA. CDR3: CASSWDRAREQFF. CDR3 coding DNA: TGTGCCAGCAGCTGGGACAGGGCTAGAGAGCAGTTCTTC.

J is TRBJ1-3 and V is TRBV4-3; unclear D gene. The CDR3 length is 17 residues. Germline lookup yields CDR1 LGHNA and CDR2 YSLEER. V shed 0 bases and J shed 0 bases, with 12 bases lying between them. DNA of the CDR3: TGCGCCAGCAGCCAAGACCCTTACAGTTCCTCTGGAAACACCATATATTTT. Translation gives CASSQDPYSSSGNTIYF.

The V gene is TRBV7-9, the J gene TRBJ2-5; D perhaps matches TRBD2 (5 bases). Germline V gives CDR1 SEHNR, CDR2 FQNEAQ (reference sequence). V was pared by 4 bases and J by 2 bases, with 8 bases between. The CDR3 covers 13 residues. DNA of the CDR3: TGTGCCAGCAGCTACGGAGGACAAGAGACCCAGTACTTC. The encoded protein is CASSYGGQETQYF.

The gene calls are TRBV6-1 and TRBJ2-2; maybe TRBD2 (5 bases). V was shortened by 8 bases and J by 5 bases, with 18 bases between the two germline ends. This CDR3 is built from 15 residues. The germline CDR1 and CDR2 sequences are MNHNS and SASEGT. The CDR3: CASRLGIFGTGELFF. Written as DNA, the CDR3 is TGTGCCAGCCGTCTCGGGATTTTCGGGACCGGGGAGCTGTTTTTT.

This chain uses TRBV28 with TRBJ2-7, with D possibly matching TRBD2 (5 bases). The V end was cut by 4 bases, the J end by 0 bases, with 13 bases between. The CDR3 length is 15 residues. The germline gives CDR1 MDHEN, CDR2 SYDVKM. DNA for the CDR3: TGTGCCAGCAGTTCGGCCTCCGGACTCTCCTACGAGCAGTACTTC. Translating it yields CASSSASGLSYEQYF.

The chain joins TRBV7-8 to TRBJ1-4; 9 positions match TRBD1. Germline values: CDR1 SGHVS, CDR2 FQNEAQ. This CDR3 has 15 residues. V lost 5 bases and J lost 2; bases outside the gene matches: 3. In DNA, the CDR3 is TGTGCCAGCAGCCCGGGGACAGGGACTAATGAAAAACTGTTTTTT. Its protein is CASSPGTGTNEKLFF. Combining the CDR3 with reference TRBV7-8 and TRBJ1-4 gives the whole variable domain GAGVSQSPRYKVAKRGQDVALRCDPISGHVSLFWYQQALGQGPEFLTYFQNEAQLDKSGLPSDRFFAERPEGSVSTLKIQRTQQEDSAVYLCASSPGTGTNEKLFFGSGTQLSVL.

The chain uses TRBV5-6 and TRBJ2-5, with 8 bases that match TRBD2. There are 18 residues in the CDR3. Per the germline V gene, CDR1 is SGHDT and CDR2 is YYEEEE. V lost 0 bases and J lost 2; bases outside the gene matches: 12. This chain's CDR3 is CASSLASGELADQETQYF. The DNA of the CDR3 is TGTGCCAGCAGCTTGGCCAGCGGGGAACTAGCGGATCAAGAGACCCAGTACTTC.

This rearrangement joins TRBV5-6 to TRBJ1-1, with D uncertain. V shed 2 bases and J shed 2 bases, with 7 bases lying between them. Germline assignment: CDR1 SGHDT and CDR2 YYEEEE. The CDR3 totals 13 residues. CDR3 DNA: TGTGCCAGCAGCTTCCGACAAAACACTGAAGCTTTCTTT. The encoded protein is CASSFRQNTEAFF.

The chain couples TRBV13 to TRBJ2-3, with D possibly TRBD2 on 5 matching bases. V lost 5 bases and J lost 5, with 20 bases in between. The CDR3 covers 16 residues. Germline lookup yields CDR1 PRHDT and CDR2 FYEKMQ (reference sequence). CDR3 in amino acids: CASSPLRGRPEDTQYF. CDR3 bases: TGTGCCAGCAGCCCTCTCCGCGGGCGCCCAGAAGATACGCAGTATTTT.

This clone appeared a single time. The chain has TRBV29-1 and TRBJ2-7, with TRBD1 matching 10 bases. The germline V gene encodes CDR1 SQVTM and CDR2 ANQGSEA. CDR3 length equals 13 residues. Trimming removed 6 bases from V and 11 bases from J; junction bases left unmatched: 13. This CDR3 reads CSVDGTGAFGEYF. The CDR3 DNA reads TGCAGCGTCGACGGGACAGGGGCATTTGGCGAGTACTTC.

The J gene is TRBJ1-4, the V gene TRBV5-1, with TRBD1 as a possible D gene (5 bases). Germline CDR1 reads SGHRS; CDR2 reads YFSETQ. The V gene lost 4 bases and the J gene lost 7 bases, with 17 bases spanning the gap. The CDR3 sequence is 15 residues long. CDR3 bases: TGCGCCAGCAGCGGGGCAGGGAGGGAAGGTGAAAAACTGTTTTTT. Amino acid sequence: CASSGAGREGEKLFF. Using reference TRBV5-1 and TRBJ1-4 for the parts outside the CDR3, the full variable domain is KAGVTQTPRYLIKTRGQQVTLSCSPISGHRSVSWYQQTPGQGLQFLFEYFSETQRNKGNFPGRFSGRQFSNSRSEMNVSTLELGDSALYLCASSGAGREGEKLFFGSGTQLSVL.

The V gene is TRBV28, the J gene TRBJ2-5; a possible D gene is TRBD2 (6 bases). CDR1 is MDHEN, CDR2 SYDVKM, per germline. This CDR3 region has 14 residues. V lost 2 bases and J lost 5, with 12 bases in between. The CDR3 reads CASSLGTVQETQYF. For the CDR3, the DNA is TGTGCCAGCAGTTTAGGGACTGTCCAGGAGACCCAGTACTTC.

The chain uses TRBV29-1 and TRBJ2-7; 14 bases align to TRBD2. CDR1 SQVTM and CDR2 ANQGSEA come from the germline V gene. The CDR3 is 14 residues long. The trim removed 3 bases at V and 2 bases at J, leaving 0 bases unmatched. The CDR3 nucleotides read TGCAGCGTTGAGGGACTAGCGGGGGCCTACGAGCAGTACTTC. It specifies CSVEGLAGAYEQYF.

The V call is TRBV5-4, the J call TRBJ1-5; TRBD1 aligns across 11 bases. The CDR3 extends over 15 amino acids. Germline V gene lookup returns CDR1 SGHNT and CDR2 YYREEE (reference sequence). V lost 4 bases and J lost 4; bases outside the gene matches: 4. Here the CDR3 DNA reads TGTGCCAGCAGCCTCGGACAGGGGGCAAATCAGCCCCAGCATTTT. This gives the protein CASSLGQGANQPQHF.

The rearrangement links TRBV12-5 to TRBJ2-5; TRBD1 might be the D (5 bases). The germline V and J ends were trimmed by 6 bases and 0 bases, with 14 bases remaining between them. The CDR3 runs to 15 residues. The germline V gene encodes CDR1 LGHNT and CDR2 FRNRAP. The CDR3 sequence is CASGPRGLYQETQYF. Written as DNA, the CDR3 is TGTGCTAGTGGCCCTAGGGGCCTGTACCAAGAGACCCAGTACTTC.

The chain is built from TRBV28 and TRBJ1-1; D not resolved. Germline CDR1 is MDHEN and CDR2 is SYDVKM. Trimming removed 3 bases at V and 0 bases at J, with 8 bases between. This CDR3 has 14 residues. The CDR3 region has the DNA TGTGCCAGCAGTTTGGAGTTGCTGAACACTGAAGCTTTCTTT. As protein: CASSLELLNTEAFF.

This rearrangement joins TRBV9 to TRBJ2-1; 11 bases match TRBD2. The V gene's germline CDR1 is SGDLS and CDR2 YYNGEE. CDR3 length: 17 amino acids. V shed 0 bases and J 5 bases; nucleotides not matched to a gene: 7. The CDR3 sequence is CASSVGVAGGLNNEQFF. The CDR3, as DNA: TGTGCCAGCAGCGTAGGGGTAGCGGGAGGGTTAAACAATGAGCAGTTCTTC.